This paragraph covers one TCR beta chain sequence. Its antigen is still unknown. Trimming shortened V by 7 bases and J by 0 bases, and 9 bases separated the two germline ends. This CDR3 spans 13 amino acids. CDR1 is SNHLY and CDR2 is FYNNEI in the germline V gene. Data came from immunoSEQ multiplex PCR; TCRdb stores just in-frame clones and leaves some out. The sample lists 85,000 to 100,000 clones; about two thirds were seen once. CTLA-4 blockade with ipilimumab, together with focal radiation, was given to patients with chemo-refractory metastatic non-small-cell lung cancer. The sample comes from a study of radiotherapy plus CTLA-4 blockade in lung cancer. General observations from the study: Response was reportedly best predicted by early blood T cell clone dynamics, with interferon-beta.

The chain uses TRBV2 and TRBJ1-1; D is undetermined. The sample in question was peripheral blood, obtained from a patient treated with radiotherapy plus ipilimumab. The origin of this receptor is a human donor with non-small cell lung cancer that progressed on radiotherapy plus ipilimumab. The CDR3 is CASNSGMNTEAFF. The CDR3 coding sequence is TGTGCCAGCAATTCTGGGATGAACACTGAAGCTTTCTTT.